These T cell receptor beta chains were read from a single sample in a study of neurological immune-mediated disorders. TCRdb re-called the 5' RACE reads through MiXCR, storing one row per CDR3 protein. The repertoire holds tens of thousands of distinct CDR3 sequences, with about 9.1% as singletons. Sequencing input: PBMCs. These receptors all come from a woman aged 40 to 50 in good health. CDR3s include the opening cysteine and the closing phenylalanine or tryptophan. D genes are given only for firm matches. A row's size may be missing; if present it is once, few, many or a size class.

d_call | clone_size | j_call | v_call | cdr3_aa | cdr3_nt
. | many | TRBJ2-7 | TRBV4-3 | CASSQDFPRPEEQYF | TGCGCCAGCAGCCAAGATTTCCCCAGGCCTGAGGAGCAGTACTTC
. | many | TRBJ2-7 | TRBV7-2 | CASSLGRSSYEQYF | TGTGCCAGCAGCTTAGGTCGTTCCTCCTACGAGCAGTACTTC
. | . | TRBJ2-7 | TRBV5-6 | CASSYPTALEQYF | TGTGCCAGCAGCTACCCGACAGCTCTCGAGCAGTACTTC
. | many | TRBJ2-5 | TRBV27 | CASSLFGHQETQYF | TGTGCCAGCAGTTTGTTCGGTCACCAAGAGACCCAGTACTTC
. | many | TRBJ2-3 | TRBV5-1 | CASSPRRATGTDTQYF | TGCGCCAGCAGCCCTCGGCGAGCGACAGGCACAGATACGCAGTATTTT
. | many | TRBJ1-5 | TRBV6-1 | CASSEQGDYSNQPQHF | TGTGCCAGCAGTGAACAAGGAGACTATAGCAATCAGCCCCAGCATTTT
. | many | TRBJ2-3 | TRBV10-3 | CAISEIGTGITDTQYF | TGTGCCATCAGTGAAATAGGGACGGGGATTACAGATACGCAGTATTTT
. | many | TRBJ1-2 | TRBV9 | CASSSHPDGNYGYTF | TGTGCCAGCAGCTCACACCCGGACGGGAACTATGGCTACACCTTC
. | many | TRBJ1-2 | TRBV20-1 | CSAHTMNYGYTF | TGCAGTGCCCATACGATGAACTATGGCTACACCTTC
. | many | TRBJ2-7 | TRBV29-1 | CSVEMGYEQYF | TGCAGCGTTGAGATGGGCTACGAGCAGTACTTC
. | many | TRBJ2-2 | TRBV7-3 | CASRKRTDSGELFF | TGTGCCAGCAGGAAACGGACGGATTCTGGGGAGCTGTTTTTT
. | few | TRBJ2-7 | TRBV6-5 | CASSYSTVPIRYEQYF | TGTGCCAGCAGTTACTCGACGGTGCCCATACGCTACGAGCAGTACTTC
. | . | TRBJ2-2 | TRBV20-1 | CSTHRGPTGELFF | TGCAGTACCCATAGAGGACCCACCGGGGAGCTGTTTTTT
. | few | TRBJ2-1 | TRBV2 | CASSGARALSYNEQFF | TGTGCCAGCAGTGGGGCGAGGGCTCTCTCCTACAATGAGCAGTTCTTC
. | many | TRBJ1-2 | TRBV5-5 | CASSLAAGRSYGYTF | TGTGCCAGCAGCTTGGCGGCAGGGAGATCCTATGGCTACACCTTC
. | . | TRBJ1-1 | TRBV5-1 | CASSLVAGRTNTEAFF | TGCGCCAGCAGCTTGGTTGCGGGACGGACGAACACTGAAGCATTCTTT
. | many | TRBJ2-1 | TRBV6-2/TRBV6-3 | CASSLGLEPNNEQFF | TGTGCCAGCAGTTTGGGACTCGAACCCAACAATGAGCAGTTCTTC
. | many | TRBJ2-7 | TRBV12-5 | CASGNRGLESSYEQYF | TGTGCTAGTGGTAACCGGGGCCTTGAATCCTCCTACGAGCAGTACTTC
. | many | TRBJ2-5 | TRBV20-1 | CSASPGETQYF | TGCAGTGCTAGCCCAGGGGAGACCCAGTACTTC
TRBD1 | many | TRBJ1-4 | TRBV9 | CASSARQGWSEKLFF | TGTGCCAGCAGCGCGCGACAGGGTTGGTCTGAAAAACTGTTTTTT
. | many | TRBJ2-1 | TRBV20-1 | CSARSGRGLSYNEQFF | TGCAGTGCTAGAAGCGGGCGGGGTCTCTCCTACAATGAGCAGTTCTTC
TRBD2 | . | TRBJ2-1 | TRBV20-1 | CRARVLAGNEQIF | TGCAGAGCTAGAGTACTAGCGGGGAATGAGCAGATCTTC
TRBD1 | many | TRBJ1-6 | TRBV5-1 | CASSANGGQDNSPLHF | TGCGCCAGCAGCGCCAATGGGGGACAGGATAATTCACCCCTCCACTTT
. | many | TRBJ1-2 | TRBV12-3/TRBV12-4 | CASSRDYGYTF | TGTGCCAGCAGCCGGGACTATGGCTACACCTTC
. | many | TRBJ1-2 | TRBV7-3 | CASILKRTAYGYTF | TGTGCCAGCATCCTTAAACGGACAGCCTATGGCTACACCTTC
. | many | TRBJ1-4 | TRBV12-3/TRBV12-4 | CASSPGDRGNEKLFF | TGTGCCAGCAGTCCGGGAGACAGAGGAAATGAAAAACTGTTTTTT
. | many | TRBJ2-7 | TRBV9 | CASSLGTESYEQYF | TGTGCCAGCAGCCTGGGAACAGAGAGTTACGAGCAGTACTTC
. | many | TRBJ1-5 | TRBV20-1 | CSARVGGPSNQPQHF | TGCAGTGCTAGAGTGGGGGGACCTAGCAATCAGCCCCAGCATTTT
TRBD2 | many | TRBJ2-1 | TRBV7-3 | CASSLVAGEGGEQFF | TGTGCCAGCAGCTTAGTAGCGGGAGAAGGAGGTGAGCAGTTCTTC
TRBD1 | many | TRBJ1-5 | TRBV7-2 | CASRPGTGGTYSNQPQHF | TGTGCCAGCAGACCGGGGACAGGGGGAACCTATAGCAATCAGCCCCAGCATTTT
. | many | TRBJ2-5 | TRBV6-5 | CASSPTLETQYF | TGTGCCAGCAGTCCCACCTTAGAGACCCAGTACTTC
. | few | TRBJ1-1 | TRBV2 | CASSYRETNTEAFF | TGTGCCAGCAGTTACAGGGAGACGAACACTGAAGCTTTCTTT
TRBD1 | many | TRBJ2-1 | TRBV24-1 | CATSDPGTGENEQFF | TGTGCCACCAGTGACCCAGGGACAGGGGAAAATGAGCAGTTCTTC
. | many | TRBJ2-1 | TRBV6-4 | CASSSTGEGEQFF | TGTGCCAGCAGTAGTACAGGGGAGGGTGAGCAGTTCTTC
. | many | TRBJ2-5 | TRBV3-1 | CASSQDRGRETQYF | TGTGCCAGCAGCCAAGACAGGGGAAGAGAGACCCAGTACTTC
TRBD1 | . | TRBJ2-7 | TRBV7-2 | CASSLEGGPYEQYF | TGTGCCAGCAGCTTAGAAGGGGGCCCCTACGAGCAGTACTTC
. | many | TRBJ1-5 | TRBV5-1 | CASPTEHSNQPQHF | TGCGCCAGTCCGACGGAGCATAGCAATCAGCCCCAGCATTTT
. | many | TRBJ1-3 | TRBV5-6 | CASSLRVGSSGNTIYF | TGTGCCAGCAGCTTGCGCGTCGGGAGCTCTGGAAACACCATATATTTT
TRBD1 | many | TRBJ1-5 | TRBV24-1 | CATSDPTGGDQPQHF | TGTGCCACCAGTGATCCAACAGGGGGAGATCAGCCCCAGCATTTT
. | many | TRBJ1-1 | TRBV29-1 | CSVGGGGNTEAFF | TGCAGCGTTGGAGGAGGGGGGAACACTGAAGCTTTCTTT
TRBD1 | many | TRBJ1-6 | TRBV9 | CASSAPPGGRRNSPLHF | TGTGCCAGCAGCGCCCCTCCAGGGGGGCGAAGGAATTCACCCCTCCACTTT
. | . | TRBJ1-1 | TRBV7-3 | CVSSVNSNTEAFF | TGTGTCAGCAGCGTAAACTCGAACACTGAAGCTTTCTTT
. | many | TRBJ1-2 | TRBV6-5 | CASRAGTVYGYTF | TGTGCCAGCAGGGCCGGGACGGTCTATGGCTACACCTTC
. | many | TRBJ1-2 | TRBV10-3 | CAISLDRTNYGYTF | TGTGCCATCAGCCTGGACAGAACTAACTATGGCTACACCTTC
. | many | TRBJ2-2 | TRBV14 | CASSQDQIVGELFF | TGTGCCAGCAGCCAAGATCAGATAGTCGGGGAGCTGTTTTTT
. | few | TRBJ2-1 | TRBV5-6 | CASTLYNEQFF | TGTGCCAGCACCCTATACAATGAGCAGTTCTTC
TRBD1 | many | TRBJ1-1 | TRBV18 | CASSPGQGDTNTEAFF | TGTGCCAGCTCACCCGGACAGGGGGATACTAACACTGAAGCTTTCTTT
. | . | TRBJ2-1 | TRBV12-3/TRBV12-4 | CSSSSPRGANEQFF | TGTTCCAGCAGTTCTCCGCGAGGGGCAAATGAGCAGTTCTTC
. | many | TRBJ2-3 | TRBV5-8 | CASSLGGSYTDTQYF | TGTGCCAGCAGCTTGGGGGGGTCCTATACAGATACGCAGTATTTT
. | many | TRBJ2-1 | TRBV10-3 | CAISWYNEQFF | TGTGCCATCAGCTGGTACAATGAGCAGTTCTTC
TRBD1 | many | TRBJ2-3 | TRBV5-1 | CASSRGQATDTQYF | TGCGCCAGCAGCCGGGGACAGGCCACAGATACGCAGTATTTT
TRBD2 | many | TRBJ2-3 | TRBV10-3 | CATSQRELTDTQYF | TGTGCCACCTCCCAGCGGGAGCTCACAGATACGCAGTATTTT
TRBD1 | many | TRBJ2-2 | TRBV5-1 | CASQPGQGAGELFF | TGCGCCAGCCAGCCGGGACAGGGAGCCGGGGAGCTGTTTTTT
TRBD1 | many | TRBJ1-2 | TRBV12-3/TRBV12-4 | CASSLDRGETTF | TGTGCCAGCAGTTTGGACAGGGGAGAAACCACCTTC